This T cell receptor beta chain was identified during a study of blood T cell repertoires in COVID-19. This CDR3 contains 15 residues. V gave up 4 bases and J gave up 3 bases; unmatched junction bases: 5. Germline values: CDR1 SGHRS, CDR2 YFSETQ. Assay: immunoSEQ multiplex PCR; the TCRdb copy retains only in-frame clones and omits some. The data contain 50,000 to 60,000 clones, more than 70% of them singletons. Sequencing was performed on peripheral blood. The sequence derives from a man aged 60 to 75 with active COVID-19. The V and J genes are TRBV5-1 and TRBJ2-2, with 8 nucleotides matching TRBD1. The CDR3 sequence is CASSPRGLDTGELFF. The CDR3 nucleotides are TGCGCCAGCAGCCCCAGGGGGCTCGACACCGGGGAGCTGTTTTTT.